This T cell receptor beta chain was captured by sequencing in a study of cytomegalovirus exposure and HLA in healthy donors. Whole-study results and caveats: In vitro assays verified that a few CMV-associated chains recognized CMV antigens specifically. Looking again later, the authors saw that most CMV-associated TCR beta chains seemed HLA-restricted.

A remark on this clone: Its antigen is not known.

The PCR had 60 Vbeta and 13 Jbeta primers. Using immunoSEQ multiplex PCR, the repertoire was profiled, and TCRdb retains in-frame clones only, with some absent. The sample has 160,000 or so clones; about 80% are singletons. Trimming removed 5 bases from V and 1 base from J, with 11 bases in between. Germline-derived CDR1 and CDR2 are SQVTM and ANQGSEA. The CDR3 spans 13 residues. The TCR sequence derives from a man under 40 in good health and CMV-seronegative. The chain combines TRBV29-1 with TRBJ1-2, with TRBD1 as a possible D gene (5 bases). The source material was PBMCs. The CDR3 sequence: CSVITGDNYGYTF. The CDR3 region has the DNA TGCAGCGTTATCACAGGCGATAACTATGGCTACACCTTC.